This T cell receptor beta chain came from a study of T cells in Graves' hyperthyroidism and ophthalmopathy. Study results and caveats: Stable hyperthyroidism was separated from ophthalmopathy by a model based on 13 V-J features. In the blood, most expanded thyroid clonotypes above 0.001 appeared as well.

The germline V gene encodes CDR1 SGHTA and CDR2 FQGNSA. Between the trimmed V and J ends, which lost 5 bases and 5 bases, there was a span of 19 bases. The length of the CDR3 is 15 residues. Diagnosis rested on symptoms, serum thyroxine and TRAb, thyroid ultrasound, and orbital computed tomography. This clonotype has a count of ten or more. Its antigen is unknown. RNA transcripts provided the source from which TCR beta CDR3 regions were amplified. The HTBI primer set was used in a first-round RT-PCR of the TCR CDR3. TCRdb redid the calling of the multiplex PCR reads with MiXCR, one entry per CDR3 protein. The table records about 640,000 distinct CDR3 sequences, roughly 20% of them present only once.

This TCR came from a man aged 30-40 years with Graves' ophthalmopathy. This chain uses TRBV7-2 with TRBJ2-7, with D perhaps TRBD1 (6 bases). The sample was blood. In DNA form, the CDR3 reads TGTGCCAGCAGCCCGATAGGACAGAATTCTGACGAGCAGTACTTC. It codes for CASSPIGQNSDEQYF.